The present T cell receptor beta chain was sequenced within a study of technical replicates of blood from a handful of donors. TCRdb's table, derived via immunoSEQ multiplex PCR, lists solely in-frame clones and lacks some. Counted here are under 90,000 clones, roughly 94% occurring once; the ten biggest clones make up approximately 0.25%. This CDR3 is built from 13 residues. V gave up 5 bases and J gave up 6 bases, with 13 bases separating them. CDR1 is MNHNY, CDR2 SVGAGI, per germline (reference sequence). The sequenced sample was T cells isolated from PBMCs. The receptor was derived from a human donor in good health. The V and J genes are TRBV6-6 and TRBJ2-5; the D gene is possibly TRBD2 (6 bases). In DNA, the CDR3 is TGTGCCAGCAGTATTTCCGGCGGGAAGACCCAGTACTTC. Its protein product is CASSISGGKTQYF.